These T cell receptor beta chains were read from a single sample in a study of Graves' ophthalmopathy and Graves' hyperthyroidism. TCRdb ran MiXCR on the multiplex PCR reads and lists one entry per CDR3 protein. The table lists 500,000 to 600,000 distinct CDR3 sequences, just under 40% of them singletons. Sequencing was carried out using peripheral blood or thyroid tissue (not recorded which). The receptors stem from an adult man with Graves' hyperthyroidism. Each CDR3 is given with its conserved first and last residue. The order of the fields is D gene, V gene, clone size, J gene, CDR3 protein, CDR3 DNA. D genes are given only for firm matches. Where a row states a size, it is once, few, many or the class of an expanded clone; other rows omit it.

NA,TRBV12-3/TRBV12-4,many,TRBJ1-2,CASSNSRNYGYTF,TGTGCCAGCAGCAACTCACGTAACTATGGCTACACCTTC
NA,TRBV7-9,many,TRBJ1-2,CASSHTRRELRGYGYTF,TGTGCCAGCAGTCACACGCGAAGGGAGCTTCGAGGGTATGGCTACACCTTC
TRBD2,TRBV24-1,few,TRBJ2-5,CATSVGTSGSETQYF,TGTGCCACCAGTGTCGGGACTAGCGGGAGTGAGACCCAGTACTTC
NA,TRBV20-1,few,TRBJ1-3,CSARDRSWGSGNTIYF,TGCAGTGCTAGAGATAGATCCTGGGGTTCTGGAAACACCATATATTTT
TRBD1,TRBV19,NA,TRBJ1-5,CASRTGVSNQPQHF,TGTGCCAGTAGGACAGGGGTTAGCAATCAGCCCCAGCATTTT
TRBD1,TRBV20-1,many,TRBJ1-6,CSARIGQGNSPLHF,TGCAGTGCTAGGATAGGACAGGGGAACTCACCCCTCCACTTT
NA,TRBV11-2,many,TRBJ1-4,CASSPSTGRVFF,TGTGCCAGCAGCCCGTCGACAGGCCGGGTGTTTTTT
TRBD1,TRBV10-3,NA,TRBJ1-5,CAISRRQGQGDQPQHF,TGTGCCATCAGTAGGAGACAAGGACAGGGGGATCAGCCCCAGCATTTT
NA,TRBV29-1,NA,TRBJ1-2,CSVPDRQAGYGYTF,TGCAGCGTTCCCGACCGCCAGGCCGGCTATGGCTACACCTTC
NA,TRBV7-2,NA,TRBJ1-1,CASSPGPGLTNTEAFF,TGTGCCAGCAGTCCGGGGCCGGGACTCACGAACACTGAAGCTTTCTTT
NA,TRBV14,many,TRBJ1-5,CASSQDWQALDYSNQPQHF,TGTGCCAGCAGCCAAGATTGGCAGGCCCTAGACTATAGCAATCAGCCCCAGCATTTT
NA,TRBV10-3,many,TRBJ2-5,CAISPGQLSIQTQYF,TGTGCCATCAGCCCCGGACAGTTATCCATTCAGACCCAGTACTTC
NA,TRBV29-1,NA,TRBJ1-4,CSVVGSSNEKLFF,TGCAGCGTCGTGGGATCCTCTAATGAAAAACTGTTTTTT
NA,TRBV20-1,many,TRBJ2-7,CSAGVTSYEQYF,TGCAGTGCTGGGGTGACTTCCTACGAGCAGTACTTC
NA,TRBV3-1,few,TRBJ2-7,CASGRGEAYEQYF,TGTGCCAGCGGGCGAGGGGAAGCCTACGAGCAGTACTTC
NA,TRBV29-1,many,TRBJ1-1,CSVVTDMNTEAFF,TGCAGCGTTGTTACAGACATGAACACTGAAGCTTTCTTT
TRBD1,TRBV5-4,NA,TRBJ1-1,CASRPGQGVINTEAFF,TGTGCCAGCAGACCGGGACAGGGGGTTATTAACACTGAAGCTTTCTTT
TRBD1,TRBV28,few,TRBJ2-5,CASSLWGDREETQYF,TGTGCCAGCAGTTTATGGGGGGACAGAGAAGAGACCCAGTACTTC
NA,TRBV6-5,NA,TRBJ1-6,CASRQQGSYNSPLHF,TGTGCCAGCAGACAACAGGGCTCCTATAATTCACCCCTCCACTTT
NA,TRBV12-3/TRBV12-4,NA,TRBJ1-3,CASSLGEGRNTIYF,TGTGCCAGCAGTTTAGGGGAGGGGCGAAACACCATATATTTT
TRBD1,TRBV12-3/TRBV12-4,NA,TRBJ2-7,CAGTRGTGGYEQYF,TGTGCCGGCACACGGGGGACAGGGGGCTACGAGCAGTACTTC
TRBD1,TRBV20-1,NA,TRBJ2-7,CSASQGVVEQYF,TGCAGTGCTTCCCAGGGGGTGGTCGAGCAGTACTTC
TRBD1,TRBV5-5,NA,TRBJ2-5,CASSMFGTGQETQYF,TGTGCCAGCAGCATGTTTGGGACAGGCCAAGAGACCCAGTACTTC
NA,TRBV29-1,NA,TRBJ2-5,CSGTRKGETQYF,TGCAGCGGGACTCGGAAGGGAGAGACCCAGTACTTC
TRBD2,TRBV5-1,few,TRBJ2-7,CASAPSGGNYEQYF,TGCGCCAGCGCCCCTAGCGGGGGGAATTACGAGCAGTACTTC
NA,TRBV7-9,few,TRBJ2-2,CASSLDGWTVNTGELFF,TGTGCCAGCAGCTTAGACGGATGGACAGTGAACACCGGGGAGCTGTTTTTT
NA,TRBV20-1,many,TRBJ1-5,CSAGPGRDQPQHF,TGCAGTGCAGGGCCAGGGAGGGATCAGCCCCAGCATTTT
NA,TRBV29-1,NA,TRBJ2-7,CSTTQGRYEQYF,TGCAGCACCACACAGGGGAGGTACGAGCAGTACTTC